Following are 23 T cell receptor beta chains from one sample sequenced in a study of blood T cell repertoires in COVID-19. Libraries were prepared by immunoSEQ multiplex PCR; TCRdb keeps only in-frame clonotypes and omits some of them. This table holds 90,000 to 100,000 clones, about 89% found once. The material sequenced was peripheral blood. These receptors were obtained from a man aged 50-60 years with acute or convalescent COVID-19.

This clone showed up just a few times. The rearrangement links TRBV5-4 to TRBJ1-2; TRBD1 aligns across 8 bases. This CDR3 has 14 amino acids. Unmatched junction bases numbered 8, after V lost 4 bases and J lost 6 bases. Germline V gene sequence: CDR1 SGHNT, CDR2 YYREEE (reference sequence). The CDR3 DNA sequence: TGTGCCAGCAGCCACGACAGGGGAATACATGGCTACACCTTC. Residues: CASSHDRGIHGYTF. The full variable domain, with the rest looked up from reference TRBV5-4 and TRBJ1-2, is ETGVTQSPTHLIKTRGQQVTLRCSSQSGHNTVSWYQQALGQGPQFIFQYYREEENGRGNFPPRFSGLQFPNYSSELNVNALELDDSALYLCASSHDRGIHGYTFGSGTRLTVV.

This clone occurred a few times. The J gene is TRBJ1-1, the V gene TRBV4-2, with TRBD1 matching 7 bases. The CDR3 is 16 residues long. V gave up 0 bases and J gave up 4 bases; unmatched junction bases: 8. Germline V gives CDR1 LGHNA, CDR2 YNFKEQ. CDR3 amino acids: CASSQESPGGGTEAFF. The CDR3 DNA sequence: TGTGCCAGCAGCCAAGAGAGCCCAGGGGGTGGCACTGAAGCTTTCTTT.

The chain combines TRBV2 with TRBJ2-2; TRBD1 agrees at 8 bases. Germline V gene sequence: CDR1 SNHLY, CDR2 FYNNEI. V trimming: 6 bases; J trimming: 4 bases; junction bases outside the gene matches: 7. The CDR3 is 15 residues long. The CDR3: CASSLGQASTGELFF. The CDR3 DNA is TGTGCCAGCAGCCTGGGACAGGCAAGCACCGGGGAGCTGTTTTTT.

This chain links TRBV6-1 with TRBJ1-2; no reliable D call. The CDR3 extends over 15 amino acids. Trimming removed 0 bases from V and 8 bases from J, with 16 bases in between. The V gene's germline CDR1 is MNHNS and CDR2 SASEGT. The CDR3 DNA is TGTGCCAGCAGTGAAGCGAGAGCACCGGCAGCGGGCTACACCTTC. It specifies CASSEARAPAAGYTF.

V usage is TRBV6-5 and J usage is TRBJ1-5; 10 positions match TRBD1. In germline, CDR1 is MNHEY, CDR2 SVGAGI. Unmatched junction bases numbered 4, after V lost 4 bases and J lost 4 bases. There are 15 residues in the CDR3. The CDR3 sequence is CASSFWGQGNQPQHF. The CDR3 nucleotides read TGTGCCAGCAGTTTCTGGGGACAGGGGAATCAGCCCCAGCATTTT.

As DNA, the CDR3 is TGCGCCAGCAGCTTGGTCCCCGCGGGAACGAACACCGGGGAGCTGTTTTTT. The encoded protein is CASSLVPAGTNTGELFF. The chain joins TRBV5-1 to TRBJ2-2; D possibly corresponds to TRBD2 (6 bases). V was clipped by 0 bases and J by 0 bases, with 12 bases between them. CDR3 length: 17 residues. The V gene's germline CDR1 is SGHRS and CDR2 YFSETQ.

The CDR3 spells CASRTGTSVYNEQFF. The CDR3 DNA reads TGTGCCAGCAGAACCGGGACTAGCGTTTACAATGAGCAGTTCTTC. The chain joins TRBV27 to TRBJ2-1; TRBD2 aligns across 10 bases. This CDR3 is built from 15 residues. Germline V lookup: CDR1 MNHEY, CDR2 SMNVEV (reference sequence). J was trimmed by 4 bases and V by 6 bases; bases with no gene match: 6.

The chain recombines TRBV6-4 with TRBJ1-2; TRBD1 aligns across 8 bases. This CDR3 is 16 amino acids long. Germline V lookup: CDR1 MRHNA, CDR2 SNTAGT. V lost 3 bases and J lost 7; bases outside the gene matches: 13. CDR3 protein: CASSEIRGPLSGGYTF. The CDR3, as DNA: TGTGCCAGCAGTGAGATCAGGGGGCCCCTGAGTGGTGGCTACACCTTC.

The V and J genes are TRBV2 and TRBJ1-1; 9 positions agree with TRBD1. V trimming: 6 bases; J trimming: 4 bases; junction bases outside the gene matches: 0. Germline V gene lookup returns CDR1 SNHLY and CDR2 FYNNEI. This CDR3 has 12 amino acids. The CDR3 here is CASRDRGTEAFF. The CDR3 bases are TGTGCCAGCAGGGACAGGGGCACTGAAGCTTTCTTT. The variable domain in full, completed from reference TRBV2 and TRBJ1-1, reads EPEVTQTPSHQVTQMGQEVILRCVPISNHLYFYWYRQILGQKVEFLVSFYNNEISEKSEIFDDQFSVERPDGSNFTLKIRSTKLEDSAMYFCASRDRGTEAFFGQGTRLTVV.

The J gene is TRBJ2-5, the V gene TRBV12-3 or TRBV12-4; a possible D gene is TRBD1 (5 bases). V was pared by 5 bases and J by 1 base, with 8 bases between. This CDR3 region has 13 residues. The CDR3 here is CASSRQFQETQYF. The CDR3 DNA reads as TGTGCCAGCAGTAGACAGTTCCAAGAGACCCAGTACTTC.

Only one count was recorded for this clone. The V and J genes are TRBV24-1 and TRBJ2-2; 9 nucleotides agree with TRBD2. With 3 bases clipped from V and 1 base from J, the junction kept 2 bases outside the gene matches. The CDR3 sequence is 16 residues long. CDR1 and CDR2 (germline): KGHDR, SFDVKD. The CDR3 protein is CATSDAGGWNTGELFF. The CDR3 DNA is TGTGCCACCAGTGATGCGGGAGGGTGGAACACCGGGGAGCTGTTTTTT.

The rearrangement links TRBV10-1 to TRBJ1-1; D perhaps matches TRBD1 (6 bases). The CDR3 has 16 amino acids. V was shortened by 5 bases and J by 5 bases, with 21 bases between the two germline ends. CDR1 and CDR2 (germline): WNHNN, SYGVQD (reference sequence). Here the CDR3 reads CASSRLPGHKATEAFF. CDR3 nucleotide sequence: TGCGCCAGCAGTCGACTTCCGGGACACAAGGCGACTGAAGCTTTCTTT.

The CDR3 DNA follows: TGTGCCAGCAGCCAAACGGGACTAGGATTTTCCTACGAGCAGTACTTC. Amino acids: CASSQTGLGFSYEQYF. This sequence joins TRBV4-2 and TRBJ2-7; 8 bases are a match to TRBD2. V gave up 2 bases and J gave up 1 base; unmatched junction bases: 7. Per germline, CDR1 LGHNA and CDR2 YNFKEQ. CDR3 length: 16 residues.

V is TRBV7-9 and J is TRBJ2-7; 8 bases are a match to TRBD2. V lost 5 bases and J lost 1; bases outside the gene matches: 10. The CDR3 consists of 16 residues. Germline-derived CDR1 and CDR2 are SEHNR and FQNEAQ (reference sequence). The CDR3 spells CASSPGGRAMSYEQYF. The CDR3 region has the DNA TGTGCCAGCAGCCCGGGGGGGCGGGCAATGTCCTACGAGCAGTACTTC.

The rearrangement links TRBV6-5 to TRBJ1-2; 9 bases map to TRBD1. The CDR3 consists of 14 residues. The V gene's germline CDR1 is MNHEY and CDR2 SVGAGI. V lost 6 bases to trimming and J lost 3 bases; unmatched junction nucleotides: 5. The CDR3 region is CASRPGQGHYGYTF. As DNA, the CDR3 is TGTGCCAGCAGACCAGGACAGGGGCACTATGGCTACACCTTC.

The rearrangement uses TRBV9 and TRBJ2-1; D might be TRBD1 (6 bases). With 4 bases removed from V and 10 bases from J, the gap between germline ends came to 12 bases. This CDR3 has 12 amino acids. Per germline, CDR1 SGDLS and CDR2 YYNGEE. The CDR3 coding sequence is TGTGCCAGCAGCCCACAGGGTCGGGAGCAGTTCTTC. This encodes CASSPQGREQFF.

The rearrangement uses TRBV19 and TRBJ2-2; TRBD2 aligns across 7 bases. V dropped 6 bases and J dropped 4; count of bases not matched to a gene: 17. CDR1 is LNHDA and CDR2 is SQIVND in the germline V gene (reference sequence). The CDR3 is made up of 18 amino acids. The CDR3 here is CASSPPFRLADFTGELFF. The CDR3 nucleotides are TGTGCCAGTAGCCCCCCCTTCCGGCTAGCGGATTTCACCGGGGAGCTGTTTTTT. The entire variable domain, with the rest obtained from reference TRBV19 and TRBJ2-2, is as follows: DGGITQSPKYLFRKEGQNVTLSCEQNLNHDAMYWYRQDPGQGLRLIYYSQIVNDFQKGDIAEGYSVSREKKESFPLTVTSAQKNPTAFYLCASSPPFRLADFTGELFFGEGSRLTVL.

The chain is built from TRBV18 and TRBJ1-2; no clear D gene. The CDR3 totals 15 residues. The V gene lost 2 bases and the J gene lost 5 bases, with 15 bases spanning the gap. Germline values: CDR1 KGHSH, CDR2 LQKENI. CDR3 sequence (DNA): TGTGCCAGCTCACCAGGCCCTTCCCAGGTATATGGCTACACCTTC. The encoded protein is CASSPGPSQVYGYTF.

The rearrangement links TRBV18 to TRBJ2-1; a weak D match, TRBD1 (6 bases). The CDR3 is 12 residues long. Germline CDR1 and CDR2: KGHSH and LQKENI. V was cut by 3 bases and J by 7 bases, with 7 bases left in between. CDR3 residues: CASSPDSNEQFF. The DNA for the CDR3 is TGTGCCAGCTCACCGGACAGTAATGAGCAGTTCTTC.

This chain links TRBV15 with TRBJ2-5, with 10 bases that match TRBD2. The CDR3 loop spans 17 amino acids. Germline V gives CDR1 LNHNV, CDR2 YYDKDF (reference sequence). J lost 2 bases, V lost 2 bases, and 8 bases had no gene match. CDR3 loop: CATSRWGLASVQETQYF. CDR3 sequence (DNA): TGTGCCACCAGCAGATGGGGACTAGCGTCAGTGCAAGAGACCCAGTACTTC.

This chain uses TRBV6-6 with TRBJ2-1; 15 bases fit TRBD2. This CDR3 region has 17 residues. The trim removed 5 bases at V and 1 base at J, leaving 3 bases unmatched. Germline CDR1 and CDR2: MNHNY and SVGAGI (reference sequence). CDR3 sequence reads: CASSQGLAGGSYNEQFF. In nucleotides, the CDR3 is TGTGCCAGCAGTCAGGGACTAGCGGGAGGATCCTACAATGAGCAGTTCTTC.

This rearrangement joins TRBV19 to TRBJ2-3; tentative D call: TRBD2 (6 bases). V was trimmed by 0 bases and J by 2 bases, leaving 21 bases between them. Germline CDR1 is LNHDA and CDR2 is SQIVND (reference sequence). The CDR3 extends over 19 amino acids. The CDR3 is CASSIDHGAGSSFTDTQYF. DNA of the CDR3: TGTGCCAGTAGTATAGATCACGGCGCGGGAAGCAGTTTCACAGATACGCAGTATTTT.

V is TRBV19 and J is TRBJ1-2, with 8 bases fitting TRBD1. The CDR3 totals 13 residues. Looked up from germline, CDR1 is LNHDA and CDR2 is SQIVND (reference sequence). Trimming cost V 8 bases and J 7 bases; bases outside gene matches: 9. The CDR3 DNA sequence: TGTGCCAGTGGTCGACAGGGGACTTTTGGCTACACCTTC. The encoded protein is CASGRQGTFGYTF. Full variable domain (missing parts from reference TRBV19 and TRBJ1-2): DGGITQSPKYLFRKEGQNVTLSCEQNLNHDAMYWYRQDPGQGLRLIYYSQIVNDFQKGDIAEGYSVSREKKESFPLTVTSAQKNPTAFYLCASGRQGTFGYTFGSGTRLTVV.